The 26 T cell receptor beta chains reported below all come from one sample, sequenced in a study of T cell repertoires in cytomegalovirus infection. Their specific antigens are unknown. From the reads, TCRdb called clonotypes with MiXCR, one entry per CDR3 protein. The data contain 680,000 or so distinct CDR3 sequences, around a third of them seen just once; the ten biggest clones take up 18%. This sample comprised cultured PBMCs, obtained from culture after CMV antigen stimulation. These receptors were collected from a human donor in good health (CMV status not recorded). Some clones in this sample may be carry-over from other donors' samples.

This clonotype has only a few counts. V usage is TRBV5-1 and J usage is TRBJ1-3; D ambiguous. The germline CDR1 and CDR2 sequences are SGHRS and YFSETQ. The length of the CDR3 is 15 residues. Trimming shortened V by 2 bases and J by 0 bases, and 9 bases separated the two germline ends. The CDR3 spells CASSFDGLSGNTIYF. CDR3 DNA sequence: TGCGCCAGCAGCTTCGACGGGCTCTCTGGAAACACCATATATTTT.

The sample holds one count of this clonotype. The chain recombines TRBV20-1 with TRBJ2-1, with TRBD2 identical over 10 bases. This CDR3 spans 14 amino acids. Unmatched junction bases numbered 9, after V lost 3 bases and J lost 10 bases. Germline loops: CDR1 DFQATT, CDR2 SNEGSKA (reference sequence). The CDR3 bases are TGCAGTGCTAGTTGGCTAGCGGGAGTTGGGGAGCAGTTCTTC. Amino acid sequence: CSASWLAGVGEQFF.

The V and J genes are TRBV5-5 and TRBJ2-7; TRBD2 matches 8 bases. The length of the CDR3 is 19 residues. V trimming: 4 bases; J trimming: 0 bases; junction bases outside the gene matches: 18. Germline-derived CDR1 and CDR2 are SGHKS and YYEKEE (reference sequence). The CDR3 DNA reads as TGTGCCAGCAGCGCAAGGTCCGGGGGGGACATAACTTTCTCCTACGAGCAGTACTTC. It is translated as CASSARSGGDITFSYEQYF. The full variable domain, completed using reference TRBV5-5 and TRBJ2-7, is DAGVTQSPTHLIKTRGQQVTLRCSPISGHKSVSWYQQVLGQGPQFIFQYYEKEERGRGNFPDRFSARQFPNYSSELNVNALLLGDSALYLCASSARSGGDITFSYEQYFGPGTRLTVT.

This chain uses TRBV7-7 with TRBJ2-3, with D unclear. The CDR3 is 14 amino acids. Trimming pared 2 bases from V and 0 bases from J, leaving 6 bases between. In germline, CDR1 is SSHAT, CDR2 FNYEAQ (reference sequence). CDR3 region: CASSLLVSTDTQYF. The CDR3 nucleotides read TGTGCCAGCAGCTTATTGGTCAGCACAGATACGCAGTATTTT. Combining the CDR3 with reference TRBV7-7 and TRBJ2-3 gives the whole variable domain GAGVSQSPRYKVTKRGQDVTLRCDPISSHATLYWYQQALGQGPEFLTYFNYEAQPDKSGLPSDRFSAERPEGSISTLTIQRTEQRDSAMYRCASSLLVSTDTQYFGPGTRLTVL.

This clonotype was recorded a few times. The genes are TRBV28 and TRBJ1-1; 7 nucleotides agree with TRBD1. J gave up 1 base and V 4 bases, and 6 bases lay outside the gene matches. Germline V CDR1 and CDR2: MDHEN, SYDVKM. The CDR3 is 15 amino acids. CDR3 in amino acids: CASSSPGTANTEAFF. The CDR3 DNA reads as TGTGCCAGCAGTTCCCCTGGGACAGCGAACACTGAAGCTTTCTTT.

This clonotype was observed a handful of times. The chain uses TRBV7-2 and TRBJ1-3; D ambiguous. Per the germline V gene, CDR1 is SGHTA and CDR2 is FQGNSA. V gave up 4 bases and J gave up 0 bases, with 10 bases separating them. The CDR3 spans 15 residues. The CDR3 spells CASSSPPTSGNTIYF. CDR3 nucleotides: TGTGCCAGCAGCTCGCCCCCAACCTCTGGAAACACCATATATTTT.

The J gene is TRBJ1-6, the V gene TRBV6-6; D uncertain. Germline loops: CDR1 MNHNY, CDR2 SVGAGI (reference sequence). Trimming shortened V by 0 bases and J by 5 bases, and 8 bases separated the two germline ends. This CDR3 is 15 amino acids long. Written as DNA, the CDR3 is TGTGCCAGCAGTTACTCCGGACTGAATAATTCACCCCTCCACTTT. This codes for CASSYSGLNNSPLHF.

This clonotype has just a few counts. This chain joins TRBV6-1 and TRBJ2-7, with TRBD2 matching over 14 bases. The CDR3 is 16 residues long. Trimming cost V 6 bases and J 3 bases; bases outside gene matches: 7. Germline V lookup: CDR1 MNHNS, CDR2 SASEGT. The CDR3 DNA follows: TGTGCCAGCAGGAAGAGGACTAGCGGGAGGTACTACGAGCAGTACTTC. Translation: CASRKRTSGRYYEQYF.

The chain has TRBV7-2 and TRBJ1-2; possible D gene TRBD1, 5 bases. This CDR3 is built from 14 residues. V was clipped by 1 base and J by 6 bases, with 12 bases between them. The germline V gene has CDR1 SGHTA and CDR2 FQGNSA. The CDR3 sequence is CASSLDWGLNGYTF. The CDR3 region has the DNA TGTGCCAGCAGCTTAGACTGGGGGTTAAATGGCTACACCTTC.

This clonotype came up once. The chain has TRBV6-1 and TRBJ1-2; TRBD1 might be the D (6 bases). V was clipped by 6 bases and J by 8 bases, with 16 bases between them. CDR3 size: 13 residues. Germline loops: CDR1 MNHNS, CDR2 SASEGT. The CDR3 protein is CASSRTALGGYTF. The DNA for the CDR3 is TGTGCCAGCAGCCGGACAGCCCTAGGGGGCTACACCTTC.

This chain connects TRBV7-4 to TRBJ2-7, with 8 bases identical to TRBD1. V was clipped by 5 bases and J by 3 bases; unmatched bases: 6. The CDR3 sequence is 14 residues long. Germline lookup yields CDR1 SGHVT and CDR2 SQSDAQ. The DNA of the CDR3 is TGTGCCAGCAGCCCCCAAGACAGGGGCTACGAGCAGTACTTC. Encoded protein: CASSPQDRGYEQYF.

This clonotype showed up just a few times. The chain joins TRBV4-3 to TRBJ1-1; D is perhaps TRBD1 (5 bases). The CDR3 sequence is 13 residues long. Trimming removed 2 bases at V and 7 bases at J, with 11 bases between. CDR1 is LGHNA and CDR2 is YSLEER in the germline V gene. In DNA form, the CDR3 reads TGCGCCAGCAGCCAAAGCAGGGCGCATGAAGCTTTCTTT. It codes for CASSQSRAHEAFF.

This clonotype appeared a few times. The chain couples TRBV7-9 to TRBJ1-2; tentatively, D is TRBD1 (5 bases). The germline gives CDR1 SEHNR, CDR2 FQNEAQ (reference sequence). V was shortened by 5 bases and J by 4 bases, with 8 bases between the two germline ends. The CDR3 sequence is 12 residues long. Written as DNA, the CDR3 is TGTGCCAGCAGCCCCGGGGCCTATGGCTACACCTTC. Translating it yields CASSPGAYGYTF.

The CDR3 protein is CASSFQGVDTQYF. The CDR3 DNA reads as TGTGCCAGCAGCTTTCAGGGGGTAGATACGCAGTATTTT. The rearrangement uses TRBV5-5 and TRBJ2-3; TRBD1 matches at 7 bases. Germline CDR1 reads SGHKS; CDR2 reads YYEKEE (reference sequence). This CDR3 has 13 amino acids. V lost 2 bases, J lost 5 bases, and 2 bases stayed unmatched.

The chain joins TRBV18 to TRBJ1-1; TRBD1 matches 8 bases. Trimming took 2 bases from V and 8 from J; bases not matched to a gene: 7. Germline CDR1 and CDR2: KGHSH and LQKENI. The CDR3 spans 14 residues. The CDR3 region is CASSPSGGHFEAFF. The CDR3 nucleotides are TGTGCCAGCTCACCATCAGGGGGCCATTTCGAAGCTTTCTTT.

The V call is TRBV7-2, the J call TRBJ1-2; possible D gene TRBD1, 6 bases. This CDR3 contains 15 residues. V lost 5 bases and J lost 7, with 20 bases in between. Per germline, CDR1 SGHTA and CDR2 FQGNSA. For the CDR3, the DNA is TGTGCCAGCAGCCCGCGACAGACAGGCCGGGGTGGCTACACCTTC. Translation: CASSPRQTGRGGYTF.

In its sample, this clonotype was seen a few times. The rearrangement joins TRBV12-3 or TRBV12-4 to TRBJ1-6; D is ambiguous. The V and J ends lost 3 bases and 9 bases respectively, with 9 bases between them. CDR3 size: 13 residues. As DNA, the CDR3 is TGTGCCAGCAGTTTCTTGACAATTTCACCCCTCCACTTT. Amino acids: CASSFLTISPLHF.

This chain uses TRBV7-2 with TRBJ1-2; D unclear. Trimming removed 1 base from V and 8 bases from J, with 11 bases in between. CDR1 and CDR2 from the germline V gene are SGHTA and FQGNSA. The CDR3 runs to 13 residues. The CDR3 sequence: CASSLVRQQGYTF. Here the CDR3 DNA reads TGTGCCAGCAGCTTAGTCAGACAACAGGGCTACACCTTC.

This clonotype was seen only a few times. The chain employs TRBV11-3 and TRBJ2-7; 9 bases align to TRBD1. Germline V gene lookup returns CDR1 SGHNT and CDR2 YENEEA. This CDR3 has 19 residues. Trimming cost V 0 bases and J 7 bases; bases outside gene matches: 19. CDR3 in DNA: TGTGCCAGCAGCTTAGATCAAACCGGGACAGGGTTGAGATTACAAGAGCAGTACTTC. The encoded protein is CASSLDQTGTGLRLQEQYF. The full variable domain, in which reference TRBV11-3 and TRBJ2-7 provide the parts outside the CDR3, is EAGVVQSPRYKIIEKKQPVAFWCNPISGHNTLYWYLQNLGQGPELLIRYENEEAVDDSQLPKDRFSAERLKGVDSTLKIQPAELGDSAVYLCASSLDQTGTGLRLQEQYFGPGTRLTVT.

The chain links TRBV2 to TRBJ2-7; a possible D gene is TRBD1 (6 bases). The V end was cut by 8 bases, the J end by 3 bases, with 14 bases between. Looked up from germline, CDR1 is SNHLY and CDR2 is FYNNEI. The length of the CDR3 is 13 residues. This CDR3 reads CASCRQEVYEQYF. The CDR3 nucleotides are TGTGCCAGCTGCCGACAGGAGGTCTACGAGCAGTACTTC.

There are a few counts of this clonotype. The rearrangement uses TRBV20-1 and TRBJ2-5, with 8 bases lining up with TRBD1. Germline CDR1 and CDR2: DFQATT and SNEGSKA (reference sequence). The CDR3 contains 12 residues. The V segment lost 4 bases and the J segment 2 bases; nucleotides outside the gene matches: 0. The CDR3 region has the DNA TGCAGTGCTAACAGGGGGCAAGAGACCCAGTACTTC. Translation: CSANRGQETQYF.

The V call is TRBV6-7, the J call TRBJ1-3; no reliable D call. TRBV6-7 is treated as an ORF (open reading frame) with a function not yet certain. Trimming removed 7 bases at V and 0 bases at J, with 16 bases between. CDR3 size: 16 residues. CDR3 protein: CASKNENADSGNTIYF. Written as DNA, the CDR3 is TGTGCCAGCAAAAACGAAAATGCCGACTCTGGAAACACCATATATTTT.

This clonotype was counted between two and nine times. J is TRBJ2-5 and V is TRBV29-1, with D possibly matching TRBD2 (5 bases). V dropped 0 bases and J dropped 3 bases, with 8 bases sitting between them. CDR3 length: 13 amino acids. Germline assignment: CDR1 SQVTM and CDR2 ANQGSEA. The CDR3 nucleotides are TGCAGCGTTGAAGATCACGGGGAAGAGACCCAGTACTTC. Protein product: CSVEDHGEETQYF.

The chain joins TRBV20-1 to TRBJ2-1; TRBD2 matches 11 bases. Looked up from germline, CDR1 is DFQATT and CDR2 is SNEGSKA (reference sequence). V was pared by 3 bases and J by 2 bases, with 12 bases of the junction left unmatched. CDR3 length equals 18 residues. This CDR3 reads CSARGELAGVGPYNEQFF. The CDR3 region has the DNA TGCAGTGCTAGGGGAGAACTAGCGGGGGTAGGTCCCTACAATGAGCAGTTCTTC.

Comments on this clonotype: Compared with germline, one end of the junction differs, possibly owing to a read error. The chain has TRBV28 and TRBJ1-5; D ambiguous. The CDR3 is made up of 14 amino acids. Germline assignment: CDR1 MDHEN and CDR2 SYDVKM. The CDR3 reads CGSSYQQLNQPQHF. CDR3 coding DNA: TGTGGCAGCAGTTATCAACAGTTAAATCAGCCCCAGCATTTT.

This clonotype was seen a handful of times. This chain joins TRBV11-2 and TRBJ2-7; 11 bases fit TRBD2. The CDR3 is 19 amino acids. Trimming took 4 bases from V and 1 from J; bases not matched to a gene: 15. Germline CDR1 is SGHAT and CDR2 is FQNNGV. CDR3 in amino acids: CASSSGGRETSGGSYEQYF. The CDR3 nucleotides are TGTGCCAGCAGCTCGGGGGGGAGAGAAACTAGCGGGGGATCCTACGAGCAGTACTTC.